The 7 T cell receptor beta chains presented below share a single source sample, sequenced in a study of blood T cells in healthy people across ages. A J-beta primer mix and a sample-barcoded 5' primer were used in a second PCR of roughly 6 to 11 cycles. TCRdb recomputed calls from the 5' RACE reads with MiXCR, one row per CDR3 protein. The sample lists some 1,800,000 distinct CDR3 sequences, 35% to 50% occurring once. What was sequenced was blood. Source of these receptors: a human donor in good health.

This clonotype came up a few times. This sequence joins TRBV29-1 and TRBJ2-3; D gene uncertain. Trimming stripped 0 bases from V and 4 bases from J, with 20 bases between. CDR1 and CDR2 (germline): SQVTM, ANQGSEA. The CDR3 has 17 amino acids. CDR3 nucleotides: TGCAGCGTTGAAGATATCGGGCGAACCTGGAGTGCAGATACGCAGTATTTT. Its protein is CSVEDIGRTWSADTQYF.

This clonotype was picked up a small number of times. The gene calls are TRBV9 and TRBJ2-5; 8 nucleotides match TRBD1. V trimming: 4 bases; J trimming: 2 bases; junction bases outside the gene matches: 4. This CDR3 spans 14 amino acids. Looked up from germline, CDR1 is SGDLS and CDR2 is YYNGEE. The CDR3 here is CASSQGDRQETQYF. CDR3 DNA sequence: TGTGCCAGCAGCCAAGGGGACAGGCAAGAGACCCAGTACTTC.

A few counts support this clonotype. As DNA, the CDR3 is TGCAGTGCTACAGGGGACGAGCAGTACTTC. This translates into CSATGDEQYF. This chain connects TRBV20-1 to TRBJ2-7; D is possibly TRBD1 (6 bases). The CDR3 spans 10 residues. V dropped 4 bases and J dropped 5 bases, with 6 bases sitting between them. The germline V gene encodes CDR1 DFQATT and CDR2 SNEGSKA (reference sequence).

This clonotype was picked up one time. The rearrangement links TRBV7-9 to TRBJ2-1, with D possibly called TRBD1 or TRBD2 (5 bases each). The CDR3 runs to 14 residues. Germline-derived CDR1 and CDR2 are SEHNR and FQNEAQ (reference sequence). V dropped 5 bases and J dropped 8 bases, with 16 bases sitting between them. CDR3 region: CASSRGRRGDEQFF. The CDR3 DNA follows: TGTGCCAGCAGCAGGGGACGTAGAGGCGATGAGCAGTTCTTC.

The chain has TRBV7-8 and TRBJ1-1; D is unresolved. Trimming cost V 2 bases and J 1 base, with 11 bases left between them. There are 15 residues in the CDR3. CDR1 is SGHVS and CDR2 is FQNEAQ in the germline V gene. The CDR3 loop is CASSLTWQSNTEAFF. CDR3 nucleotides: TGTGCCAGCAGCTTAACATGGCAGTCGAACACTGAAGCTTTCTTT.

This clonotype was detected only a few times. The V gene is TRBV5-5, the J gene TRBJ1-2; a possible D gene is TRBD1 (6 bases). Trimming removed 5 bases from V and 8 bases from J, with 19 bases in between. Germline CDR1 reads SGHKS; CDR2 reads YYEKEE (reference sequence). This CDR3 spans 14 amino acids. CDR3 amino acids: CASSIGQRLDGYTF. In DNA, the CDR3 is TGTGCCAGCAGTATAGGACAGCGGCTCGACGGCTACACCTTC.

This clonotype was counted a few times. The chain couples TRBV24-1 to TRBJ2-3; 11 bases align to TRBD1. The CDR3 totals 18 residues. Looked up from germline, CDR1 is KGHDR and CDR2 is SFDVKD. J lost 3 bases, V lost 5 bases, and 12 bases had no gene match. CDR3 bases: TGTGCCACCAGTGCTCCGGGACAGGGGGTCTCTGGGACAGATACGCAGTATTTT. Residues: CATSAPGQGVSGTDTQYF.